Presented here are 27 T cell receptor beta chains from one specimen sequenced in a study of cytomegalovirus exposure and HLA in healthy donors. The PCR ran on 60 Vbeta and 13 Jbeta primers. The method was immunoSEQ multiplex PCR; TCRdb's version includes in-frame clones alone and lacks a portion of them. The sample lists roughly 90,000 clones, approximately 69% occurring once. The source material was PBMCs. These TCRs come from a man aged 30 to 39 in good health and CMV-seropositive.

This clone was observed a few times. The CDR3 DNA follows: TGTGCCAGCAGGCGGGACAGGGCCCCCGAGCAGTACTTC. Translating gives CASRRDRAPEQYF. The V and J genes are TRBV6-5 and TRBJ2-7; 9 bases are shared with TRBD1. Germline V gives CDR1 MNHEY, CDR2 SVGAGI. Unmatched junction bases numbered 6, after V lost 6 bases and J lost 6 bases. CDR3 size: 13 residues.

The J gene is TRBJ1-2, the V gene TRBV28; D is unclear. The V gene's germline CDR1 is MDHEN and CDR2 SYDVKM. This CDR3 region has 16 residues. V was cut by 6 bases and J by 3 bases, with 20 bases left in between. CDR3 DNA: TGTGCCAGCAGCCCGGCGGGTTTTGTAGTTGACTATGGCTACACCTTC. Amino acid sequence: CASSPAGFVVDYGYTF.

This clone was found a few times. The rearrangement links TRBV6-6 to TRBJ1-2; a possible D gene is TRBD1 (6 bases). The CDR3 spans 13 residues. Germline assignment: CDR1 MNHNY and CDR2 SVGAGI (reference sequence). Trimming pared 5 bases from V and 8 bases from J, leaving 15 bases between. CDR3 sequence reads: CASSADRYWGYTF. CDR3 nucleotide sequence: TGTGCCAGCAGTGCCGACAGGTATTGGGGCTACACCTTC.

The chain links TRBV20-1 to TRBJ2-5; D remains ambiguous. Germline loops: CDR1 DFQATT, CDR2 SNEGSKA (reference sequence). The V gene lost 5 bases and the J gene lost 5 bases, with 9 bases spanning the gap. The CDR3 covers 11 residues. CDR3 loop: CSAPGGETQYF. The DNA for the CDR3 is TGCAGTGCTCCGGGTGGGGAGACCCAGTACTTC.

This clone was picked up a small number of times. The chain carries TRBV5-1 and TRBJ1-1, with D maybe TRBD1 (6 bases). The CDR3 is 14 amino acids. V was pared by 3 bases and J by 1 base, with 10 bases between. Germline V CDR1 and CDR2: SGHRS, YFSETQ. In DNA form, the CDR3 reads TGCGCCAGCAGCTATCTACAGGGGAACACTGAAGCTTTCTTT. It codes for CASSYLQGNTEAFF.

This sequence joins TRBV5-6 and TRBJ1-2, with D maybe TRBD1 (6 bases). The CDR3 totals 14 residues. Trimming stripped 3 bases from V and 5 bases from J, with 14 bases between. CDR1 and CDR2 (germline): SGHDT, YYEEEE. CDR3 amino acids: CASSSGGRGYGYTF. The CDR3 region has the DNA TGTGCCAGCAGCTCGGGGGGCAGGGGTTATGGCTACACCTTC.

On this clone itself: Compared with germline, one end of the junction differs, possibly owing to a read error. The chain couples TRBV30 to TRBJ2-6; D is possibly TRBD1 (5 bases). Germline loops: CDR1 GTSNPN, CDR2 SVGIG (reference sequence). CDR3 length equals 13 residues. CDR3 in DNA: TGTGCCTGGGACAGCTCTGGGGCCAACGTCCTGCCTTTC. Protein: CAWDSSGANVLPF. Full variable domain (rest looked up from reference TRBV30 and TRBJ2-6): SQTIHQWPATLVQPVGSPLSLECTVEGTSNPNLYWYRQAAGRGLQLLFYSVGIGQISSEVPQNLSASRPQDRQFILSSKKLLLSDSGFYLCAWDSSGANVLPFGAGSRLTVL.

The chain uses TRBV29-1 and TRBJ2-1; 7 positions match TRBD2. The CDR3 sequence is 19 residues long. Germline CDR1 reads SQVTM; CDR2 reads ANQGSEA. V was pared by 0 bases and J by 2 bases, with 16 bases of the junction left unmatched. The CDR3 coding sequence is TGCAGCGTTGAAGAATCCGAAGGGAGGGCCAGCGGGCCCTACAATGAGCAGTTCTTC. It yields the protein CSVEESEGRASGPYNEQFF.

The chain recombines TRBV28 with TRBJ1-2, with D maybe TRBD1 (6 bases). This CDR3 has 13 residues. The germline CDR1 and CDR2 sequences are MDHEN and SYDVKM. V was pared by 5 bases and J by 1 base, with 8 bases between. The CDR3 protein is CASSIQGNYGYTF. The CDR3 coding sequence is TGTGCCAGCAGTATACAGGGTAACTATGGCTACACCTTC.

This chain uses TRBV19 with TRBJ2-7; D is possibly TRBD1 (5 bases). V shed 6 bases and J shed 6 bases, with 15 bases lying between them. Germline loops: CDR1 LNHDA, CDR2 SQIVND (reference sequence). This CDR3 region has 13 residues. The CDR3 spells CASSWTRGGEQYF. The CDR3 DNA sequence: TGTGCCAGTAGCTGGACAAGAGGCGGCGAGCAGTACTTC. Full variable domain (rest looked up from reference TRBV19 and TRBJ2-7): DGGITQSPKYLFRKEGQNVTLSCEQNLNHDAMYWYRQDPGQGLRLIYYSQIVNDFQKGDIAEGYSVSREKKESFPLTVTSAQKNPTAFYLCASSWTRGGEQYFGPGTRLTVT.

The rearrangement links TRBV7-9 to TRBJ1-2, with 7 bases aligning to TRBD1. J lost 1 base, V lost 7 bases, and 6 bases had no gene match. Germline lookup yields CDR1 SEHNR and CDR2 FQNEAQ (reference sequence). CDR3 length: 14 amino acids. CDR3 sequence (DNA): TGTGCCAGCATAGCCGGGACAGTTAACTATGGCTACACCTTC. This sequence encodes CASIAGTVNYGYTF.

The chain has TRBV19 and TRBJ2-7; 8 positions match TRBD2. The CDR3 contains 14 residues. Looked up from germline, CDR1 is LNHDA and CDR2 is SQIVND (reference sequence). V shed 1 base and J 7 bases; nucleotides not matched to a gene: 6. The CDR3 is CASSIGAGVGEQYF. The DNA for the CDR3 is TGTGCCAGTAGTATAGGAGCGGGAGTGGGGGAGCAGTACTTC. The full variable domain, its missing parts supplied by reference TRBV19 and TRBJ2-7, is DGGITQSPKYLFRKEGQNVTLSCEQNLNHDAMYWYRQDPGQGLRLIYYSQIVNDFQKGDIAEGYSVSREKKESFPLTVTSAQKNPTAFYLCASSIGAGVGEQYFGPGTRLTVT.

This chain connects TRBV5-8 to TRBJ1-5; TRBD1 matches at 9 bases. The length of the CDR3 is 20 residues. V lost 1 base to trimming and J lost 7 bases; unmatched junction nucleotides: 21. Germline V gene data show CDR1 as SGHTS and CDR2 as YDEGEE. For the CDR3, the DNA is TGTGCCAGCAGCTTGTCTTTGGGGACAGGGTTTTCCCCCCGGGGACAGCCCCAGCATTTT. As protein: CASSLSLGTGFSPRGQPQHF.

This sequence joins TRBV6-6 and TRBJ2-7; 12 bases map to TRBD1. V was pared by 4 bases and J by 7 bases, with 8 bases of the junction left unmatched. Germline values: CDR1 MNHNY, CDR2 SVGAGI (reference sequence). The CDR3 sequence is 15 residues long. DNA for the CDR3: TGTGCCAGCAGTTGGCCGGGACAGGGGGCCGGGGAGCAGTACTTC. Its protein is CASSWPGQGAGEQYF.

The chain is built from TRBV5-8 and TRBJ2-7; D may be TRBD2 (5 bases). This CDR3 is 16 amino acids long. In germline, CDR1 is SGHTS, CDR2 YDEGEE. V shed 0 bases and J shed 0 bases, with 13 bases lying between them. The CDR3, as DNA: TGTGCCAGCAGCTTGGAAGCGGATACCGGCTCCTACGAGCAGTACTTC. It is translated as CASSLEADTGSYEQYF.

The J gene is TRBJ1-5, the V gene TRBV4-1; 7 bases align to TRBD1. Germline CDR1 is MGHRA and CDR2 is YSYEKL. This CDR3 spans 14 amino acids. The ends lost 4 bases at V and 4 bases at J; junction bases unmatched: 4. CDR3 amino acids: CASSPKQGNQPQHF. The DNA of the CDR3 is TGCGCCAGCAGCCCTAAACAGGGGAATCAGCCCCAGCATTTT.

The chain recombines TRBV4-3 with TRBJ2-3; D ambiguous. Trimming stripped 4 bases from V and 4 bases from J, with 12 bases between. The CDR3 sequence is 14 residues long. Germline V CDR1 and CDR2: LGHNA, YSLEER. As DNA, the CDR3 is TGCGCCAGCAGCCTCGAACTGCGGTCAGATACGCAGTATTTT. Protein: CASSLELRSDTQYF.

J is TRBJ2-3 and V is TRBV5-4; 11 bases are a match to TRBD1. CDR3 length: 14 residues. Germline values: CDR1 SGHNT, CDR2 YYREEE (reference sequence). The J segment lost 6 bases and the V segment lost 5 bases, leaving 5 bases of the junction unmatched. The CDR3, as DNA: TGTGCCAGCAGTAGGACAGGGGGCAAGGATACGCAGTATTTT. It is translated as CASSRTGGKDTQYF.

This clone appeared once. This CDR3 is CASSELGQQYF. Here the CDR3 DNA reads TGTGCCAGTAGTGAACTAGGTCAGCAGTACTTC. The chain combines TRBV19 with TRBJ2-7, with D possibly matching TRBD2 (5 bases). The V and J ends lost 5 bases and 8 bases respectively, with 10 bases between them. CDR1 and CDR2 from the germline V gene are LNHDA and SQIVND (reference sequence). This CDR3 comprises 11 residues.

V gene TRBV9 combines with J gene TRBJ2-1, with D uncertain. Germline CDR1 and CDR2: SGDLS and YYNGEE. The CDR3 is made up of 15 amino acids. Trimming left V 1 base short and J 2 bases short, with 10 bases between. Here the CDR3 DNA reads TGTGCCAGCAGCGTATACCTAGACCCCTACAATGAGCAGTTCTTC. It yields the protein CASSVYLDPYNEQFF.

This clone was seen just once. CDR3 protein: CAWKRAGNSGEQYF. DNA for the CDR3: TGTGCCTGGAAGCGAGCGGGGAATTCCGGGGAGCAGTACTTC. The chain employs TRBV30 and TRBJ2-7; 7 nucleotides align to TRBD2. The CDR3 consists of 14 residues. In germline, CDR1 is GTSNPN, CDR2 SVGIG (reference sequence). Trimming cost V 4 bases and J 7 bases; bases outside gene matches: 13.

The chain joins TRBV19 to TRBJ2-5; D may be TRBD1 (5 bases). V lost 2 bases to trimming and J lost 7 bases, with 14 bases between them. The CDR3 is 14 residues long. CDR1 LNHDA and CDR2 SQIVND come from the germline V gene (reference sequence). CDR3 residues: CASSISRAQGTQYF. The CDR3 DNA follows: TGTGCCAGTAGTATAAGCAGGGCCCAGGGGACCCAGTACTTC.

The chain combines TRBV28 with TRBJ2-1; D possibly corresponds to TRBD2 (6 bases). V gave up 2 bases and J gave up 6 bases, with 14 bases separating them. The CDR3 sequence is 15 residues long. Germline V gives CDR1 MDHEN, CDR2 SYDVKM. DNA of the CDR3: TGTGCCAGCAGTTTAGGGGGACTTGGGACCAATGAGCAGTTCTTC. It is translated as CASSLGGLGTNEQFF.

The rearrangement links TRBV5-1 to TRBJ1-1; D ambiguous. The V end was cut by 3 bases, the J end by 5 bases, with 14 bases between. Germline V gene sequence: CDR1 SGHRS, CDR2 YFSETQ. This CDR3 is built from 14 residues. Here the CDR3 reads CASSSGLGLTEAFF. DNA of the CDR3: TGCGCCAGCAGCTCTGGACTGGGGTTGACTGAAGCTTTCTTT. The full variable domain, in which reference TRBV5-1 and TRBJ1-1 provide the parts outside the CDR3, is KAGVTQTPRYLIKTRGQQVTLSCSPISGHRSVSWYQQTPGQGLQFLFEYFSETQRNKGNFPGRFSGRQFSNSRSEMNVSTLELGDSALYLCASSSGLGLTEAFFGQGTRLTVV.

V usage is TRBV30 and J usage is TRBJ2-5, with 8 bases matching TRBD2. The CDR3 extends over 14 amino acids. Trimming cost V 0 bases and J 6 bases; bases outside gene matches: 6. Germline V gene lookup returns CDR1 GTSNPN and CDR2 SVGIG (reference sequence). DNA for the CDR3: TGTGCCTGGAGTGTAAGCGGGGGCAGTCAGACCCAGTACTTC. Its protein product is CAWSVSGGSQTQYF.

The gene calls are TRBV7-2 and TRBJ1-1; D may be TRBD1 (6 bases). Per the germline V gene, CDR1 is SGHTA and CDR2 is FQGNSA. With 3 bases removed from V and 5 bases from J, the gap between germline ends came to 10 bases. This CDR3 is built from 13 residues. CDR3 region: CASSFYRATEAFF. CDR3 nucleotides: TGTGCCAGCAGCTTCTACAGGGCTACTGAAGCTTTCTTT.

The chain links TRBV28 to TRBJ2-1, with 11 bases aligning to TRBD2. The CDR3 runs 14 residues. Germline lookup yields CDR1 MDHEN and CDR2 SYDVKM. Losses at the gene ends were 8 bases for V and 4 bases for J; bases not matched to a gene: 4. CDR3 coding DNA: TGTGCCAGCCTACTAGCGGGGGTTTACAATGAGCAGTTCTTC. Its protein is CASLLAGVYNEQFF.